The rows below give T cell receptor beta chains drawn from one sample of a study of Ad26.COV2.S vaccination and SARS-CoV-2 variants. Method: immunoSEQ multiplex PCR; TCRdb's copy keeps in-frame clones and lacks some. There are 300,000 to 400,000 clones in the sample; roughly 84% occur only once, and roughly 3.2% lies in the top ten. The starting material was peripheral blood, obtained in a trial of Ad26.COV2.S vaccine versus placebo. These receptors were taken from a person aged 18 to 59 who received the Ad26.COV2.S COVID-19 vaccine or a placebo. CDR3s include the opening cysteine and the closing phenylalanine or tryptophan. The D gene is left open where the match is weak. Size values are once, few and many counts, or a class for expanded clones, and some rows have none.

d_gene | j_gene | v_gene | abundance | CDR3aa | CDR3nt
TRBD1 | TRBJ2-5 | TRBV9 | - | CASSATGRKETQYF | TGTGCCAGCAGCGCGACAGGGAGAAAAGAGACCCAGTACTTC
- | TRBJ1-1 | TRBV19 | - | CASSIVDTEAFF | TGTGCCAGTAGTATCGTTGACACTGAAGCTTTCTTT
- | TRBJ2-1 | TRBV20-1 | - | CSATGNEQFF | TGCAGTGCTACCGGGAATGAGCAGTTCTTC
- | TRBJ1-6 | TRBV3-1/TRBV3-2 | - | CASSQDLGGSTSPLHF | TGTGCCAGCAGCCAAGATTTGGGGGGGTCAACCTCACCCCTCCACTTT
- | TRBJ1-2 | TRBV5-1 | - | CASSLADGRSGYTF | TGCGCCAGCAGCTTGGCGGACGGCCGGTCTGGCTACACCTTC
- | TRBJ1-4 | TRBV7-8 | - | CASSLAGGVPNEKLFF | TGTGCCAGCAGCTTAGCGGGGGGGGTTCCTAATGAAAAACTGTTTTTT
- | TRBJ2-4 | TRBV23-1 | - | CASSQEGAEYF | TGCGCCAGCAGTCAGGAGGGGGCAGAGTACTTC
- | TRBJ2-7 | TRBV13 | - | CASSLQVSSYEQYF | TGTGCCAGCAGCTTACAGGTTAGCTCCTACGAGCAGTACTTC
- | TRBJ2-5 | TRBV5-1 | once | CASSYGSPGETQYF | TGCGCCAGCAGTTATGGCTCACCCGGGGAGACCCAGTACTTC
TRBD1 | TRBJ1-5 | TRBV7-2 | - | CASSLLQGNNQPQHF | TGTGCCAGCAGCTTATTACAGGGGAACAATCAGCCCCAGCATTTT
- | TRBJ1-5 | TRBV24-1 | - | CATSESASYQPQHF | TGTGCCACCAGTGAGTCAGCCAGTTATCAGCCCCAGCATTTT
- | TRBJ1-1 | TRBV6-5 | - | CASSSRDGYTEAFF | TGTGCCAGCAGTTCCCGGGACGGATACACTGAAGCTTTCTTT
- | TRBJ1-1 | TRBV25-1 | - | CASSSWDITMNTEAFF | TGTGCCAGCAGTAGTTGGGACATAACCATGAACACTGAAGCTTTCTTT
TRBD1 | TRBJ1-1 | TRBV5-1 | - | CASSLGTGGTNTEAFF | TGCGCCAGCAGCTTGGGGACAGGGGGCACGAACACTGAAGCTTTCTTT
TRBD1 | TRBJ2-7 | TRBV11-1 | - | CASSSTGTATYEQYF | TGTGCCAGCAGCTCAACCGGGACAGCTACCTACGAGCAGTACTTC
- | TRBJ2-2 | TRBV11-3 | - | CASSLDGYTGELFF | TGTGCCAGCAGCTTAGACGGCTACACCGGGGAGCTGTTTTTT
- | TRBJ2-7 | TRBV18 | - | CASSPVTGLEQYF | TGTGCCAGCTCACCAGTAACAGGGCTCGAGCAGTACTTC